This entry lists 7 T cell receptor beta chains sequenced from one sample in a study of blood T cells in healthy people across ages (dated by TCRdb to 2015 to 2017). The library was made by 5' RACE. The data were produced on an Illumina HiSeq 2500. A second PCR of roughly 7 to 11 cycles was performed with a sample-barcoded 5' primer and a J-beta primer mix. TCRdb applied fastp at Q25 and MiXCR to the public reads, then kept only in-frame beta chains. Each entry merges the rows of one CDR3 protein and shows their most common DNA and genes. The table for this sample lists around 1,500,000 distinct CDR3 sequences; 35% to 45% of them were counted only once. The ten top clones hold less than 8% of the sample. Specimen: blood. Receptor source: a woman under 30 in good health.

The chain has TRBV27 and TRBJ1-2, with D hard to call. CDR3 length equals 16 residues. Looked up from germline, CDR1 is MNHEY and CDR2 is SMNVEV (reference sequence). The V gene lost 5 bases and the J gene lost 0 bases, with 16 bases spanning the gap. CDR3 sequence (DNA): TGTGCCAGCAGTCCCTTGGGCAGAGACTCTAACTATGGCTACACCTTC. Translating gives CASSPLGRDSNYGYTF.

This clonotype was counted a few times. This chain connects TRBV10-3 to TRBJ2-6, with D perhaps TRBD1 or TRBD2 (5 bases each). This CDR3 region has 18 residues. The germline V gene encodes CDR1 ENHRY and CDR2 SYGVKD. V lost 10 bases and J 0 bases, leaving 22 bases between the germline ends. This CDR3 reads CANSAWGSELSGANVLTF. In DNA, the CDR3 is TGTGCCAACTCTGCTTGGGGGAGTGAACTCTCTGGGGCCAACGTCCTGACTTTC.

The chain carries TRBV20-1 and TRBJ1-2; D may be TRBD1 (5 bases). With 1 base removed from V and 1 base from J, the gap between germline ends came to 13 bases. Germline lookup yields CDR1 DFQATT and CDR2 SNEGSKA (reference sequence). The CDR3 contains 15 residues. CDR3 coding DNA: TGCAGTGCTAGAGCGGGGCACCTAGATAACTATGGCTACACCTTC. As protein: CSARAGHLDNYGYTF.

The rearrangement links TRBV25-1 to TRBJ2-5; D remains ambiguous. CDR3 length equals 14 residues. Germline-derived CDR1 and CDR2 are MGHDK and SYGVNS. V was shortened by 3 bases and J by 0 bases, with 8 bases between the two germline ends. Written as DNA, the CDR3 is TGTGCCAGCAGTGAGATCCGCGACCAAGAGACCCAGTACTTC. It encodes CASSEIRDQETQYF.

This clonotype was detected ten times or more. This chain joins TRBV5-1 and TRBJ1-2, with TRBD1 matching 7 bases. This CDR3 is 15 amino acids long. Germline CDR1 and CDR2: SGHRS and YFSETQ. V shed 4 bases, J shed 5 bases, and the junction held 11 bases outside the gene matches. CDR3 residues: CASSPSWDSLYGYTF. The DNA of the CDR3 is TGCGCCAGCAGCCCAAGCTGGGACAGTTTATATGGCTACACCTTC.

About this clonotype itself: Given the absence of the conserved phenylalanine or tryptophan at the CDR3 end, a read error is likely. The genes are TRBV10-3 and TRBJ2-5, with a weak D call TRBD1 (6 bases). V lost 3 bases to trimming and J lost 6 bases, with 11 bases between them. Germline loops: CDR1 ENHRY, CDR2 SYGVKD. The CDR3 is 13 amino acids. The CDR3 DNA follows: TGTGCCATCAGTGAAGCAGGGACAAAGACCCAGTACATC. Its protein product is CAISEAGTKTQYI.

Only a few counts were recorded for this clonotype. V usage is TRBV27 and J usage is TRBJ2-3, with 10 bases aligning to TRBD2. Germline loops: CDR1 MNHEY, CDR2 SMNVEV (reference sequence). This CDR3 comprises 14 residues. The V segment lost 6 bases and the J segment 6 bases; nucleotides outside the gene matches: 6. CDR3 protein: CASRPGLAPDTQYF. The CDR3, as DNA: TGTGCCAGCAGACCGGGACTAGCGCCCGATACGCAGTATTTT.